Shown below are 16 T cell receptor beta chains from a single sample sequenced in a study of OX40 agonist ivuxolimab in advanced cancers. TCRdb's copy holds only in-frame clones and misses some; the assay was immunoSEQ multiplex PCR. This table has tens of thousands of clones, about nine tenths appearing once. Sequencing was performed on CD4+ or CD8+ T cells sorted from blood, taken in a trial of the OX40 agonist ivuxolimab. These receptor sequences come from an adult with an advanced solid tumor such as melanoma, head and neck, liver or kidney cancer.

This sequence joins TRBV18 and TRBJ2-5; 12 nucleotides agree with TRBD1. The CDR3 totals 18 residues. Germline CDR1 KGHSH, CDR2 LQKENI. The J segment lost 5 bases and the V segment lost 4 bases, leaving 14 bases of the junction unmatched. The CDR3 region has the DNA TGTGCCAGCTCACGAACCGGGACAGGGGGCCTTAGTCGTGAGACCCAGTACTTC. This codes for CASSRTGTGGLSRETQYF.

The chain links TRBV4-1 to TRBJ2-7; 11 nucleotides match TRBD2. This CDR3 contains 17 residues. The trim removed 3 bases at V and 6 bases at J, leaving 13 bases unmatched. Germline V gene sequence: CDR1 MGHRA, CDR2 YSYEKL. CDR3 in amino acids: CASSQVLSGGVGFEQYF. In DNA, the CDR3 is TGCGCCAGCAGCCAGGTTCTTAGCGGGGGGGTCGGTTTCGAGCAGTACTTC.

The chain joins TRBV10-1 to TRBJ2-7; D tentatively fits TRBD1 or TRBD2 (5 bases each). Germline CDR1 is WNHNN and CDR2 is SYGVQD (reference sequence). V was cut by 5 bases and J by 3 bases, with 20 bases left in between. This CDR3 has 16 amino acids. The CDR3 bases are TGCGCCAGCAGTCCGAGTCAACCGGGACGCCTCTACGAGCAGTACTTC. This codes for CASSPSQPGRLYEQYF.

The gene calls are TRBV7-2 and TRBJ2-1; 9 nucleotides align to TRBD1. CDR3 length: 15 residues. The junction had 1 base not matched to a gene; V was cut back by 1 base and J by 3 bases. Germline assignment: CDR1 SGHTA and CDR2 FQGNSA. CDR3 amino acids: CASSLEGQGYNEQFF. The CDR3 bases are TGTGCCAGCAGCTTAGAGGGACAGGGCTACAATGAGCAGTTCTTC.

The chain carries TRBV6-6 and TRBJ1-1, with TRBD1 as a possible D gene (5 bases). The germline CDR1 and CDR2 sequences are MNHNY and SVGAGI (reference sequence). Between the trimmed V and J ends, which lost 0 bases and 4 bases, there was a span of 12 bases. The CDR3 sequence is 15 residues long. The CDR3 sequence: CASSYSGGRSTEAFF. Here the CDR3 DNA reads TGTGCCAGCAGTTACTCCGGGGGTCGAAGCACTGAAGCTTTCTTT.

This clone was seen a handful of times. The chain couples TRBV19 to TRBJ1-6; D ambiguous. Germline values: CDR1 LNHDA, CDR2 SQIVND (reference sequence). Trimming stripped 5 bases from V and 7 bases from J, with 15 bases between. This CDR3 has 15 amino acids. CDR3: CASSPQNSGNSPLHF. The DNA for the CDR3 is TGTGCCAGTAGTCCACAAAATTCGGGGAATTCACCCCTCCACTTT. Complete variable domain (other parts from reference TRBV19 and TRBJ1-6): DGGITQSPKYLFRKEGQNVTLSCEQNLNHDAMYWYRQDPGQGLRLIYYSQIVNDFQKGDIAEGYSVSREKKESFPLTVTSAQKNPTAFYLCASSPQNSGNSPLHFGNGTRLTVT.

The rearrangement uses TRBV7-9 and TRBJ2-7; a weak D match, TRBD1 (6 bases). Trimming shortened V by 1 base and J by 3 bases, and 10 bases separated the two germline ends. Germline V gene sequence: CDR1 SEHNR, CDR2 FQNEAQ (reference sequence). The CDR3 covers 14 residues. DNA for the CDR3: TGTGCCAGCAGCTTAGGTGGGACACTCTACGAGCAGTACTTC. It specifies CASSLGGTLYEQYF.

This chain joins TRBV6-1 and TRBJ1-1; perhaps TRBD1 as D (5 bases). From germline, CDR1 is MNHNS and CDR2 SASEGT. This CDR3 comprises 15 residues. Trimming cost V 4 bases and J 4 bases, with 16 bases left between them. Here the CDR3 DNA reads TGTGCCAGCAGTGCTGGGGGTGGACCGATCACTGAAGCTTTCTTT. Residues: CASSAGGGPITEAFF.

This sequence joins TRBV27 and TRBJ2-3; 10 bases are a match to TRBD2. Germline lookup yields CDR1 MNHEY and CDR2 SMNVEV (reference sequence). V gave up 6 bases and J gave up 4 bases; unmatched junction bases: 4. This CDR3 region has 14 residues. The CDR3 DNA is TGTGCCAGCAGCTTAGCGGGGGGTCCAGATACGCAGTATTTT. Its protein product is CASSLAGGPDTQYF.

The chain joins TRBV5-8 to TRBJ2-1; 8 nucleotides agree with TRBD1. With V trimmed by 5 bases and J by 7 bases, 5 bases remained unmatched. Germline CDR1 is SGHTS and CDR2 is YDEGEE. There are 13 residues in the CDR3. CDR3 sequence reads: CASRNRQGNEQFF. The CDR3, as DNA: TGTGCCAGCAGAAATCGACAGGGGAATGAGCAGTTCTTC.

The V call is TRBV2, the J call TRBJ1-2, with unresolved D. V lost 5 bases to trimming and J lost 7 bases, with 11 bases between them. Germline CDR1 SNHLY, CDR2 FYNNEI. The CDR3 consists of 12 residues. The CDR3 DNA follows: TGTGCCAGCAGTAGGGAGCGGGCTGGCTACACCTTC. The encoded protein is CASSRERAGYTF.

V and J are TRBV19 and TRBJ1-5, with 8 bases fitting TRBD1. From germline, CDR1 is LNHDA and CDR2 SQIVND (reference sequence). The V segment lost 6 bases and the J segment 1 base; nucleotides outside the gene matches: 5. This CDR3 is 15 amino acids long. The CDR3 DNA reads as TGTGCCAGTAGACTGGACAGGGCGAGCAATCAGCCCCAGCATTTT. Encoded protein: CASRLDRASNQPQHF.

The chain recombines TRBV10-3 with TRBJ2-3; D unresolved. The V gene lost 10 bases and the J gene lost 0 bases, with 11 bases spanning the gap. The CDR3 spans 13 residues. In germline, CDR1 is ENHRY, CDR2 SYGVKD. CDR3 loop: CATTTTSTDTQYF. The CDR3 nucleotides read TGTGCCACAACAACGACTAGCACAGATACGCAGTATTTT.

The rearrangement uses TRBV6-5 and TRBJ1-1; D not certain. The length of the CDR3 is 15 residues. Germline V lookup: CDR1 MNHEY, CDR2 SVGAGI. The ends were cut back, 0 bases at V and 0 bases at J, with 8 bases in the middle. The CDR3 region is CASSYSSAVNTEAFF. In nucleotides, the CDR3 is TGTGCCAGCAGTTACTCGTCGGCAGTGAACACTGAAGCTTTCTTT.

The rearrangement joins TRBV6-4 to TRBJ1-6; D remains ambiguous. CDR3 length equals 15 residues. Germline V gene data show CDR1 as MRHNA and CDR2 as SNTAGT. V lost 3 bases and J 8 bases, leaving 14 bases between the germline ends. The CDR3 coding sequence is TGTGCCAGCAGTGAGGGCCTTGGCAGAGATTCACCCCTCCACTTT. This encodes CASSEGLGRDSPLHF.

The V and J genes are TRBV7-6 and TRBJ2-5, with 7 bases lining up with TRBD2. Trimming cost V 4 bases and J 4 bases; bases outside gene matches: 9. Germline V gene data show CDR1 as SGHVS and CDR2 as FNYEAQ. CDR3 length equals 15 residues. CDR3 coding DNA: TGTGCCAGCAGCTCCGGACTAGAGGGAGCAGAGACCCAGTACTTC. Its translation: CASSSGLEGAETQYF.